The entry below describes one TCR beta chain. A quantity of about 0.45 to 1 ug RNA underwent reverse transcription using random hexamers. Coverage of TCR beta CDR3 amplification by immunoSEQ multiplex PCR extended to 54 Vbeta and 13 Jbeta. Via MiXCR, TCRdb re-called the immunoSEQ multiplex PCR reads, giving one row per CDR3 protein. Here the sample spans 65,000 to 85,000 distinct CDR3 sequences, 90% to 95% being singletons. These data come from a study of CD8 T cells in Susac syndrome. This CDR3 spans 12 amino acids. The V gene's germline CDR1 is SGHRS and CDR2 YFSETQ. Germline trimming cut 4 bases from V and 6 bases from J; bases unmatched to any gene: 3.

The rearrangement links TRBV5-1 to TRBJ1-1; TRBD1 matches at 7 bases. Material: CD8+ T cells from PBMCs. The sequence was collected from a human donor with Susac syndrome. The CDR3, as DNA: TGCGCCAGCAGCACTGGACAGGCTGAAGCTTTCTTT. It yields the protein CASSTGQAEAFF.